These 27 T cell receptor beta chains came from one sample sequenced in a study of long-term antiretroviral therapy in people with HIV. They ran version v3.0 of the immunoSEQ assay at survey level. The repertoire was sequenced with immunoSEQ multiplex PCR; TCRdb's copy has only in-frame clones and lacks some. The data contain tens of thousands of clones, about four fifths of them singletons. Sequencing was performed on unsorted PBMCs, taken 1.5 years after starting antiretroviral therapy. All receptors come from a man aged 25-40 years with HIV.

This rearrangement joins TRBV7-6 to TRBJ2-5; D perhaps matches TRBD1 (5 bases). Trimming removed 4 bases at V and 2 bases at J, with 17 bases between. The CDR3 sequence is 16 residues long. Germline V gene lookup returns CDR1 SGHVS and CDR2 FNYEAQ. The CDR3 DNA sequence: TGTGCCAGCAGCTCAGATCTCGGACAAAAACAAGAGACCCAGTACTTC. Translation gives CASSSDLGQKQETQYF.

The chain joins TRBV28 to TRBJ2-5, with D perhaps given as TRBD1 or TRBD2 (7 bases each). V was shortened by 6 bases and J by 5 bases, with 19 bases between the two germline ends. The CDR3 extends over 15 amino acids. CDR1 is MDHEN, CDR2 SYDVKM, per germline. The CDR3 DNA follows: TGTGCCAGCAGATTGCAGGGGGGGCTGGGGGAGACCCAGTACTTC. It is translated as CASRLQGGLGETQYF. Together with reference TRBV28 and TRBJ2-5, the CDR3 gives the full variable domain: DVKVTQSSRYLVKRTGEKVFLECVQDMDHENMFWYRQDPGLGLRLIYFSYDVKMKEKGDIPEGYSVSREKKERFSLILESASTNQTSMYLCASRLQGGLGETQYFGPGTRLLVL.

The J gene is TRBJ2-2, the V gene TRBV15, with a tentative D call TRBD2 (6 bases). The CDR3 spans 14 residues. The V end lost 7 bases, the J end lost 2 bases, and 11 bases lay between the germline ends. Germline V CDR1 and CDR2: LNHNV, YYDKDF (reference sequence). The CDR3 sequence is CATKGGINTGELFF. For the CDR3, the DNA is TGTGCCACCAAGGGCGGGATTAACACCGGGGAGCTGTTTTTT.

This chain joins TRBV5-5 and TRBJ2-7, with D possibly TRBD1 on 6 matching bases. Deletions cut 6 bases from V and 6 bases from J, with 13 bases between. Per the germline V gene, CDR1 is SGHKS and CDR2 is YYEKEE (reference sequence). The CDR3 covers 12 residues. CDR3 sequence reads: CASKGQGFEQYF. The CDR3 region has the DNA TGTGCCAGCAAGGGCCAGGGGTTCGAGCAGTACTTC.

By sample fraction, this clone is medium-sized. The chain joins TRBV5-1 to TRBJ1-2, with 9 positions matching TRBD1. The V gene end was trimmed by 1 base and the J gene end by 6 bases; junction bases not matched to a gene: 7. Germline-derived CDR1 and CDR2 are SGHRS and YFSETQ. CDR3 length: 15 amino acids. CDR3 sequence (DNA): TGCGCCAGCAGCTTGAGGGGACAGGGTACCGATGGCTACACCTTC. Its protein product is CASSLRGQGTDGYTF. Full variable domain (missing parts from reference TRBV5-1 and TRBJ1-2): KAGVTQTPRYLIKTRGQQVTLSCSPISGHRSVSWYQQTPGQGLQFLFEYFSETQRNKGNFPGRFSGRQFSNSRSEMNVSTLELGDSALYLCASSLRGQGTDGYTFGSGTRLTVV.

This clone was seen only a few times. The V gene is TRBV29-1, the J gene TRBJ1-2, with D possibly TRBD1 on 5 matching bases. The germline CDR1 and CDR2 sequences are SQVTM and ANQGSEA. The CDR3 has 11 amino acids. Trimming shortened V by 4 bases and J by 7 bases, and 10 bases separated the two germline ends. The CDR3 sequence is CSVATGSGYTF. Here the CDR3 DNA reads TGCAGCGTTGCTACAGGCAGTGGCTACACCTTC.

The chain couples TRBV6-5 to TRBJ2-1; D gene unclear. The CDR3 spans 13 residues. Trimming removed 0 bases from V and 7 bases from J, with 7 bases in between. The germline V gene encodes CDR1 MNHEY and CDR2 SVGAGI. For the CDR3, the DNA is TGTGCCAGCAGTTACTCGGTGGGGAATGAGCAGTTCTTC. It yields the protein CASSYSVGNEQFF.

This clone has only one observation. The chain is built from TRBV18 and TRBJ2-5; D remains unclear. Germline CDR1 KGHSH, CDR2 LQKENI. V was cut by 3 bases and J by 5 bases, with 7 bases left in between. The CDR3 runs 12 residues. Here the CDR3 reads CASSPGDETQYF. The CDR3 DNA reads as TGTGCCAGCTCACCCGGCGACGAGACCCAGTACTTC.

In its sample, this clone was seen once. The genes are TRBV7-3 and TRBJ2-6; D is unresolved. The germline gives CDR1 SGHTA, CDR2 FQGTGA. The CDR3 is made up of 17 amino acids. V shed 0 bases and J shed 2 bases, with 11 bases lying between them. CDR3 coding DNA: TGTGCCAGCAGCTTAACAATCCCGTTCGCTGGGGCCAACGTCCTGACTTTC. Translated: CASSLTIPFAGANVLTF.

The chain joins TRBV7-2 to TRBJ2-7, with D unresolved. Germline loops: CDR1 SGHTA, CDR2 FQGNSA. V was trimmed by 5 bases and J by 7 bases, leaving 15 bases between them. The CDR3 totals 13 residues. CDR3 protein: CASSLTVLWEQYF. The CDR3, as DNA: TGTGCCAGCAGCCTTACGGTCCTGTGGGAGCAGTACTTC. Drawing the rest from reference TRBV7-2 and TRBJ2-7, the complete variable domain is GAGVSQSPSNKVTEKGKDVELRCDPISGHTALYWYRQSLGQGLEFLIYFQGNSAPDKSGLPSDRFSAERTGGSVSTLTIQRTQQEDSAVYLCASSLTVLWEQYFGPGTRLTVT.

This clone has a handful of counts. DNA of the CDR3: TGTGCCAGCAGTGAATTAGGGCATGGCTACACCTTC. Amino acid sequence: CASSELGHGYTF. This rearrangement joins TRBV2 to TRBJ1-2, with unresolved D. V lost 2 bases, J lost 6 bases, and 7 bases lay in between. Germline assignment: CDR1 SNHLY and CDR2 FYNNEI. The CDR3 is made up of 12 amino acids.

This chain links TRBV7-2 with TRBJ1-2; D unresolved. The CDR3 runs to 13 residues. V lost 7 bases and J 10 bases, leaving 19 bases between the germline ends. The germline CDR1 and CDR2 sequences are SGHTA and FQGNSA. CDR3 sequence: CASTPGGFPSYTF. The CDR3 nucleotides are TGTGCCAGCACCCCGGGTGGGTTTCCATCCTACACCTTC.

The rearrangement uses TRBV2 and TRBJ2-1, with unresolved D. Trimming took 6 bases from V and 0 from J, leaving 12 bases between them. The CDR3 extends over 15 amino acids. Germline V lookup: CDR1 SNHLY, CDR2 FYNNEI. CDR3 DNA: TGTGCCAGCAGGAGGAGTGAGAGCTCCTACAATGAGCAGTTCTTC. Amino acids: CASRRSESSYNEQFF.

V usage is TRBV27 and J usage is TRBJ2-3; D tentatively reads TRBD1 or TRBD2 (5 bases each). This CDR3 is built from 10 residues. Trimming took off 8 bases at V and 6 bases at J, with 6 bases between the two ends. The V gene's germline CDR1 is MNHEY and CDR2 SMNVEV (reference sequence). CDR3: CASWGDTQYF. The CDR3 bases are TGTGCCAGCTGGGGGGATACGCAGTATTTT.

The genes are TRBV5-6 and TRBJ2-3, with 10 bases aligning to TRBD1. V trimming: 4 bases; J trimming: 4 bases; junction bases outside the gene matches: 6. Germline loops: CDR1 SGHDT, CDR2 YYEEEE. This CDR3 comprises 15 residues. In nucleotides, the CDR3 is TGTGCCAGCAGCCCACCGGGACAGGGGTCAGATACGCAGTATTTT. Protein sequence: CASSPPGQGSDTQYF. The variable domain in full, completed from reference TRBV5-6 and TRBJ2-3, reads DAGVTQSPTHLIKTRGQQVTLRCSPKSGHDTVSWYQQALGQGPQFIFQYYEEEERQRGNFPDRFSGHQFPNYSSELNVNALLLGDSALYLCASSPPGQGSDTQYFGPGTRLTVL.

The J gene is TRBJ2-3, the V gene TRBV4-3, with D possibly matching TRBD2 (5 bases). V lost 0 bases to trimming and J lost 0 bases, with 7 bases between them. The CDR3 length is 15 residues. In germline, CDR1 is LGHNA, CDR2 YSLEER. The CDR3: CASSQDSASTDTQYF. The CDR3, as DNA: TGCGCCAGCAGCCAAGATAGCGCTAGCACAGATACGCAGTATTTT.

This rearrangement joins TRBV4-2 to TRBJ1-2; 7 positions match TRBD1. Germline CDR1 LGHNA, CDR2 YNFKEQ. The CDR3 runs 20 residues. J was trimmed by 0 bases and V by 4 bases; bases with no gene match: 20. The CDR3 sequence is CASSPHSWTGLEQSNYGYTF. DNA for the CDR3: TGTGCCAGCAGCCCCCACTCTTGGACAGGATTAGAGCAATCTAACTATGGCTACACCTTC.

In its sample, this clone was seen a few times. DNA of the CDR3: TGTGCCTGGAGTGAGAACGGCGCTAACTATGGCTACACCTTC. Amino acid sequence: CAWSENGANYGYTF. The gene calls are TRBV30 and TRBJ1-2; D call uncertain. In germline, CDR1 is GTSNPN, CDR2 SVGIG (reference sequence). V was clipped by 1 base and J by 0 bases, with 9 bases between them. The CDR3 is 14 amino acids.

This clone was counted only a few times. The V and J genes are TRBV2 and TRBJ1-3; D not resolved. Germline loops: CDR1 SNHLY, CDR2 FYNNEI. The CDR3 runs 12 residues. The germline V and J ends were trimmed by 4 bases and 6 bases, with 7 bases remaining between them. Here the CDR3 reads CASSGGENTIYF. In DNA, the CDR3 is TGTGCCAGCAGTGGTGGCGAAAACACCATATATTTT.

The V and J genes are TRBV10-3 and TRBJ1-2, with 8 bases matching TRBD1. V lost 3 bases and J lost 7; bases outside the gene matches: 7. CDR1 is ENHRY and CDR2 is SYGVKD in the germline V gene. The CDR3 has 14 residues. As DNA, the CDR3 is TGTGCCATCAGTGAAGGGACAGGTACTTTTGGCTACACCTTC. Amino acid sequence: CAISEGTGTFGYTF.

V and J are TRBV19 and TRBJ2-7; 7 bases line up with TRBD1. V shed 7 bases and J 3 bases; nucleotides not matched to a gene: 12. Per the germline V gene, CDR1 is LNHDA and CDR2 is SQIVND (reference sequence). The CDR3 is 15 residues long. Written as DNA, the CDR3 is TGTGCCAGTAATGCCGGGACAGAGATAGGCTACGAGCAGTACTTC. It specifies CASNAGTEIGYEQYF.

The V gene is TRBV4-1, the J gene TRBJ1-5, with 8 nucleotides matching TRBD1. Germline trimming cut 0 bases from V and 3 bases from J; bases unmatched to any gene: 4. CDR1 MGHRA and CDR2 YSYEKL come from the germline V gene. CDR3 length: 16 residues. CDR3 residues: CASSQEPGGVNQPQHF. The CDR3 DNA reads as TGCGCCAGCAGCCAAGAGCCAGGGGGCGTCAATCAGCCCCAGCATTTT.

The chain recombines TRBV28 with TRBJ1-5; unclear D gene. Germline values: CDR1 MDHEN, CDR2 SYDVKM. V lost 5 bases, J lost 4 bases, and 18 bases lay in between. The CDR3 is made up of 16 amino acids. The DNA for the CDR3 is TGTGCCAGCAGTCTCGCTGCGGCTATTGTGAATCAGCCCCAGCATTTT. Protein: CASSLAAAIVNQPQHF.

The DNA for the CDR3 is TGTGCCTGGAGTGTACGACCCAAGTCCAAAAACATTCAGTACTTC. Its protein product is CAWSVRPKSKNIQYF. V and J are TRBV30 and TRBJ2-4; D gene ambiguous. The V gene's germline CDR1 is GTSNPN and CDR2 SVGIG (reference sequence). V dropped 0 bases and J dropped 2 bases, with 11 bases sitting between them. This CDR3 has 15 residues. Complete variable domain (other parts from reference TRBV30 and TRBJ2-4): SQTIHQWPATLVQPVGSPLSLECTVEGTSNPNLYWYRQAAGRGLQLLFYSVGIGQISSEVPQNLSASRPQDRQFILSSKKLLLSDSGFYLCAWSVRPKSKNIQYFGAGTRLSVL.

This clone was seen a handful of times. The rearrangement joins TRBV2 to TRBJ2-2; 9 nucleotides agree with TRBD2. V lost 8 bases to trimming and J lost 3 bases; unmatched junction nucleotides: 13. This CDR3 spans 17 amino acids. Germline V gives CDR1 SNHLY, CDR2 FYNNEI. The CDR3 loop reads CASQNQPGLADTGELFF. The DNA of the CDR3 is TGTGCCAGCCAGAATCAACCGGGACTAGCCGACACCGGGGAGCTGTTTTTT.

The genes are TRBV10-3 and TRBJ2-1, with TRBD2 matching over 15 bases. V dropped 4 bases and J dropped 6; count of bases not matched to a gene: 1. The CDR3 is 15 amino acids. The germline gives CDR1 ENHRY, CDR2 SYGVKD. The CDR3 DNA reads TGTGCCATCAGTGGGACTAGCGGGGGGGGCAATGAGCAGTTCTTC. Amino acids: CAISGTSGGGNEQFF.

This chain connects TRBV5-1 to TRBJ2-7; TRBD1 matches at 8 bases. In germline, CDR1 is SGHRS, CDR2 YFSETQ. After removal of 2 bases from V and 2 bases from J, the junction contained 12 bases not matched to a gene. The CDR3 length is 17 residues. The chain's CDR3 is CASSFGASGQDTYEQYF. In DNA form, the CDR3 reads TGCGCCAGCAGCTTTGGGGCCTCGGGACAGGATACCTACGAGCAGTACTTC.